This record covers a single TCR beta chain. The germline gene is not matched at one end of the junction; a read error may be the cause. CDR1 is GTSNPN and CDR2 is SVGIG in the germline V gene (reference sequence). This CDR3 spans 15 amino acids. This sample is part of a study of blood T cells in healthy people across ages. PCR was performed a second time for about 7 to 11 cycles using a sample-barcoded 5' primer and a J-beta primer mix. From the 5' RACE reads, TCRdb called clonotypes with MiXCR, one entry per CDR3 protein. The sample consists of approximately 800,000 distinct CDR3 sequences, 35% to 60% of them appearing once.

Sequencing was carried out using blood. The TCR comes from a man at least 80 years old in good health. The rearrangement joins TRBV30 to TRBJ2-5, with 14 bases fitting TRBD2. The CDR3 loop reads CAWRLGLAGEETRYF. CDR3 bases: TGTGCCTGGAGATTGGGACTAGCGGGAGAAGAGACCCGGTACTTC.